The clone carrying this T cell receptor beta chain has at least ten counts. Its antigen is not identified. One junction end does not reproduce the germline sequence, and a read error may be involved. The length of the CDR3 is 14 residues. Researchers made TCR beta libraries by using iRepertoire HTBI primers and running Arm-PCR on CDR3 regions. TCRdb used MiXCR to reprocess the multiplex PCR reads, holding one entry per CDR3 protein. The sample yields around 460,000 distinct CDR3 sequences, roughly 23% seen once. The data stem from a study of regulatory T cells in long-lasting Graves disease. Findings and caveats of the study: Favored gene segments in persistent disease were TRBV28, TRBJ1-2 and TRBJ2-5. New patients shared fewer public clonotypes (approximately 970) than persistent patients did (fewer than 3,000).

Time point given: persistent/refractory GD, antithyroid drugs over 5 years with positive TRAb. PBMC-extracted RNA yielded the TCR library. A volume of approximately 9 milliliters of peripheral blood was collected in EDTA tubes. The chain joins TRBV12-3 or TRBV12-4 to TRBJ2-7, with 10 bases lining up with TRBD2. The TCR comes from a female donor with Graves disease. The specimen comprised peripheral blood mononuclear cells (PBMCs), sampled when the disease was refractory, from a patient treated with antithyroid drugs. CDR3 bases: TGTGCCAGCAGTCTAGCGGGAGCCTTCTACGAGCAGTACTTC. This codes for CASSLAGAFYEQYF.